A selection of T cell receptor beta chains follows, all from one sample in a study of shared clonotypes between healthy human individuals. Some clones are missing from TCRdb's copy, which holds only in-frame ones; the method was immunoSEQ multiplex PCR. Of some 630,000 clones in the sample, about 96% are singletons; the top ten hold roughly 0.1%. Sequenced input: naive CD8+ T cells sorted from blood. These TCRs come from a woman aged 30 to 39 in good health. The conserved cysteine and the conserved F or W are not part of the CDR3 here.

v_gene,CDR3aa
TRBV5-6,ASSASLANEQF
TRBV11-2,ASSLVAGVSWEQY
TRBV9,ASSGQGGNEQF
TRBV27,ASSYTSTDTQY
TRBV27,ASSSRDRYEQY
TRBV7-8,ASRAEWDYEQY
TRBV7-9,ASSLQVRTDTQY
TRBV5-1,ASSLAGQGDVRMNTEAF
TRBV18,ASSPLRGNHVPQH
TRBV19,ASSYLQGASGKLF
TRBV5-4,ASSSGELGYT
TRBV5-4,ASSYSGSGETQY
TRBV7-9,ASSLAQGARDEQF
TRBV28,ASRESSYNEQF
TRBV14,ASSHRDLGTYTQY
TRBV28,ASSLPLPSGSSYNEQF
TRBV19,ATLIPSGSGANVLT
TRBV5-4,ASSPTAGGSTGELF
TRBV5-5,ASSLAGGGSYGYT
TRBV27,ASSLLPLALGELF
TRBV9,ASSVATTGNEQF
TRBV6-1,ASSGGSHEQY
TRBV19,ASSILAGLSYEQY
TRBV5-1,ASSPVLGTSYEQY
TRBV7-8,ASSLFSGPNTGELF
TRBV5-6,ASSSGTSGYYNEQF
TRBV29-1,SVLEKSYEQY
TRBV15,ATSRVIGSRSYEQY
TRBV6-4,ASSDVQASGGASSYEQY
TRBV27,ASRAGGKGEQF
TRBV6-1,ASSESVSYEQY
TRBV15,ATSRVPRYNEQF
TRBV7-9,ASSLTLAGTNEQF
TRBV4-1,ASSQDRGYEQY
TRBV28,ASSLPGQGSSYNEQF
TRBV28,ASRVQGGRGYEQY
TRBV2,ASSEGSRDYGYT
TRBV30,AWRGYGYT
TRBV28,ASSFSPSGSYNEQF
TRBV28,ACRGTGGFREQF
TRBV19,ASSLRGERELF
TRBV10-1,ASSVFEGPGEQY
TRBV5-4,ASSPTPTSGRETQY
TRBV9,ASSLAQGPQETQY
TRBV5-5,ASSPLVTGGQETQY
TRBV5-1,ASSLVTGGEGYT
TRBV7-9,ASSPQGTTLYRETQY
TRBV7-2,ASSLVLADGTQY
TRBV7-6,ASSLGPGALETQY
TRBV7-9,ASRHASGPEAF
TRBV28,ASSLPGLFNQPQH